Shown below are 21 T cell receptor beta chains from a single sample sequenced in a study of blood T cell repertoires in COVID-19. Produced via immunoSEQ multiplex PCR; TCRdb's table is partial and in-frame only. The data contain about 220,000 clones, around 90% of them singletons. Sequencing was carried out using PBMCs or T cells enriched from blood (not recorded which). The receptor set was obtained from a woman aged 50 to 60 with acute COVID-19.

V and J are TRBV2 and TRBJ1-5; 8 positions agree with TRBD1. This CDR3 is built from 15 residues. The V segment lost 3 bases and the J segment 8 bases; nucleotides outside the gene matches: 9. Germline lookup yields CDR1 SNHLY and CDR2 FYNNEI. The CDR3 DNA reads TGTGCCAGCAGTGATGGGACAGGCGCGATGGAGCCCCAGCATTTT. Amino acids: CASSDGTGAMEPQHF. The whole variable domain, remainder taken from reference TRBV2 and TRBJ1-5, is EPEVTQTPSHQVTQMGQEVILRCVPISNHLYFYWYRQILGQKVEFLVSFYNNEISEKSEIFDDQFSVERPDGSNFTLKIRSTKLEDSAMYFCASSDGTGAMEPQHFGDGTRLSIL.

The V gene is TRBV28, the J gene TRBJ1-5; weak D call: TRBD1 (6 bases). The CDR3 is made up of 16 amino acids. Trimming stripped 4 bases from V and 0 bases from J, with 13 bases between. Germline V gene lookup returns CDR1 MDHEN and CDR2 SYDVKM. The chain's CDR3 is CASSSHTGTSNQPQHF. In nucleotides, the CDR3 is TGTGCCAGCAGTTCCCATACAGGGACTAGCAATCAGCCCCAGCATTTT.

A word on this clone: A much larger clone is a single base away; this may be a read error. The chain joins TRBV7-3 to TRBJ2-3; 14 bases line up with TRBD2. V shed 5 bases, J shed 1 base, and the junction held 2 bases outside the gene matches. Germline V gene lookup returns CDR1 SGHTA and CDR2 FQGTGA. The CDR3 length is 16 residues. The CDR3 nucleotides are TGTGCCAGCAGCCCGGGACTAGCGGGAGGCACAGATACGCAGTATTTT. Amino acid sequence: CASSPGLAGGTDTQYF.

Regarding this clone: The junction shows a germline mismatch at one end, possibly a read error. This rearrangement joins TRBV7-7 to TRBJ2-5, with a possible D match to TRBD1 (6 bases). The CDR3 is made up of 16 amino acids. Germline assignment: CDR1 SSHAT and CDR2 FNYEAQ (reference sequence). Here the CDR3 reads CASSLNSGTGRETQYF. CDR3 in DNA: TGTGCTAGCAGCCTTAATAGTGGTACAGGGAGAGAGACCCAGTACTTC.

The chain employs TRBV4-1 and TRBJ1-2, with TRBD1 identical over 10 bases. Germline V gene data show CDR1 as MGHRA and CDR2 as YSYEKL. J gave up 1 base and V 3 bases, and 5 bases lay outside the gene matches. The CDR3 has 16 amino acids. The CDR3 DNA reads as TGCGCCAGCAGCCAGACCGGGACAGGGGTTAACTATGGCTACACCTTC. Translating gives CASSQTGTGVNYGYTF.

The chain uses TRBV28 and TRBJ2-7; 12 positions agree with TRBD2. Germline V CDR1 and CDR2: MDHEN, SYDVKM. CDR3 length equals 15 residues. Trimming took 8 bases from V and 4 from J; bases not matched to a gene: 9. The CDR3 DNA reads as TGTGCCAGCCGCGAACCGGGACTAGCGGGTTACGAGCAGTACTTC. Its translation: CASREPGLAGYEQYF. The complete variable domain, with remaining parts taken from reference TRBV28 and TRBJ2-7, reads DVKVTQSSRYLVKRTGEKVFLECVQDMDHENMFWYRQDPGLGLRLIYFSYDVKMKEKGDIPEGYSVSREKKERFSLILESASTNQTSMYLCASREPGLAGYEQYFGPGTRLTVT.

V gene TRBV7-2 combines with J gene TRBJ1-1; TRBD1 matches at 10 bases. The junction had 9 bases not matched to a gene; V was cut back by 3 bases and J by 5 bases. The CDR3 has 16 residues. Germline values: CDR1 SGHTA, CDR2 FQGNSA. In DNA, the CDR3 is TGTGCCAGCAGCTTCCAGACAGGGGGCGTGGGGACTGAAGCTTTCTTT. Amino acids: CASSFQTGGVGTEAFF.

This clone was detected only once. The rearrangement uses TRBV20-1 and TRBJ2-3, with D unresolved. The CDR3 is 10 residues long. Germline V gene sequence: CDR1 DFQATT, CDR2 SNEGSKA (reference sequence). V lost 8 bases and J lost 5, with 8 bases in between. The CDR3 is CSLYLDTQYF. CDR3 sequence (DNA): TGCAGTCTCTACCTAGATACGCAGTATTTT.

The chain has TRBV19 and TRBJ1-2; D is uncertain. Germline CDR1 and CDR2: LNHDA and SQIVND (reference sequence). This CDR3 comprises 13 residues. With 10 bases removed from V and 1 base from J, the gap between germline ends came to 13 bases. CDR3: CATNQRINYGYTF. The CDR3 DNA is TGTGCCACGAACCAGCGGATTAACTATGGCTACACCTTC.

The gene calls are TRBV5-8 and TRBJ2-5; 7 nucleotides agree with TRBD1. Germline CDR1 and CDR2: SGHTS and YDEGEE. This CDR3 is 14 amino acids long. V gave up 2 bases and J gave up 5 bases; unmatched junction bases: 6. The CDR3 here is CASSFAQGPETQYF. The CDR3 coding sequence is TGTGCCAGCAGCTTTGCACAGGGGCCGGAGACCCAGTACTTC. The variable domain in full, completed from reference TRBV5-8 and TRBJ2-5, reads EAGVTQSPTHLIKTRGQQATLRCSPISGHTSVYWYQQALGLGLQFLLWYDEGEERNRGNFPPRFSGRQFPNYSSELNVNALELEDSALYLCASSFAQGPETQYFGPGTRLLVL.

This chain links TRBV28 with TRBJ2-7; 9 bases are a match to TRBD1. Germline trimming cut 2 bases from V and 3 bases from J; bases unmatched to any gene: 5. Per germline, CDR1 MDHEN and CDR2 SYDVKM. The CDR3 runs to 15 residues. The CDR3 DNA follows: TGTGCCAGCAGTTTAGGGTACAGGGGGCTCTACGAGCAGTACTTC. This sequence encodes CASSLGYRGLYEQYF.

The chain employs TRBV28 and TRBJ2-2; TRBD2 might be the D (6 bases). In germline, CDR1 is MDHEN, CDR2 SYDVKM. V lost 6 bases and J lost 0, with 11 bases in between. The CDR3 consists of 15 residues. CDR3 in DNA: TGTGCCAGCAGGCGGGGCAGGGCGAACACCGGGGAGCTGTTTTTT. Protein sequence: CASRRGRANTGELFF.

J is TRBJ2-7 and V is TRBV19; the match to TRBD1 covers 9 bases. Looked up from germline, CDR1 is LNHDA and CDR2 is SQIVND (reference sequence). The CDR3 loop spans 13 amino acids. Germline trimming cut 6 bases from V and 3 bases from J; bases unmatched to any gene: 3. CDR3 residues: CASSPDRGYEQYF. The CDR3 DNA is TGTGCCAGTAGCCCGGACAGGGGCTACGAGCAGTACTTC.

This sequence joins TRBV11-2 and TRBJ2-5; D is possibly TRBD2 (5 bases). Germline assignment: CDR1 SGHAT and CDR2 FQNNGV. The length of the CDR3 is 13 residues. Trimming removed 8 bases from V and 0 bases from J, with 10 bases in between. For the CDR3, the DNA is TGTGCCAGCGCCGGGAACAACCAAGAGACCCAGTACTTC. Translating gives CASAGNNQETQYF.

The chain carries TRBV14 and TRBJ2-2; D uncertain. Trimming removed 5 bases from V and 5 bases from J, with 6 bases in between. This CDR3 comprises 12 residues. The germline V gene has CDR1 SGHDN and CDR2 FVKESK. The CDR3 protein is CASSYITGELFF. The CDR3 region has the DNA TGTGCCAGCAGCTACATTACCGGGGAGCTGTTTTTT.

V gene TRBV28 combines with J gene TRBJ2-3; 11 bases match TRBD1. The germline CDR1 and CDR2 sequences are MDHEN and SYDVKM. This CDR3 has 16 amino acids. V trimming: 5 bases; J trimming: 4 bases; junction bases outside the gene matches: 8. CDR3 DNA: TGTGCCAGCAGTCCTCCGGGACAGGGGGGCTCAGATACGCAGTATTTT. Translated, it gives CASSPPGQGGSDTQYF.

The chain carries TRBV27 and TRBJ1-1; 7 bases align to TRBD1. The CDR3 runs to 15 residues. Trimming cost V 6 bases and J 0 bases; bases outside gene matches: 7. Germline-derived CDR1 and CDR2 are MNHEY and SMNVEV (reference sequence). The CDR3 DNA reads TGTGCCAGCAGCACCCAACAGGGGATGAACACTGAAGCTTTCTTT. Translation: CASSTQQGMNTEAFF.

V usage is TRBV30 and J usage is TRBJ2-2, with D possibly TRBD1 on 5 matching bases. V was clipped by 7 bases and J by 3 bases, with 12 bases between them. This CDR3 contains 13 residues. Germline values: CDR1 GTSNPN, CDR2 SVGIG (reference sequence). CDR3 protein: CASSGADTGELFF. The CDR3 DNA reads TGTGCCTCGTCTGGGGCGGACACCGGGGAGCTGTTTTTT.

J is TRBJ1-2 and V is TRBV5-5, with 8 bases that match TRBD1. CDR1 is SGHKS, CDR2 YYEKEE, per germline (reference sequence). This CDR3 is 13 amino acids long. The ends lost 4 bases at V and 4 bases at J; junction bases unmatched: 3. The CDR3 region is CASSPGGSYGYTF. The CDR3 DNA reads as TGTGCCAGCAGCCCAGGGGGCAGCTATGGCTACACCTTC.

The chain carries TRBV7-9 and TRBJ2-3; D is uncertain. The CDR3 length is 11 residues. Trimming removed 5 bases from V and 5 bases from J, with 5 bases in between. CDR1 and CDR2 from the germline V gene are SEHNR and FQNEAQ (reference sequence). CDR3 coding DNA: TGTGCCAGCAGCCCCAAAGATACGCAGTATTTT. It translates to CASSPKDTQYF.

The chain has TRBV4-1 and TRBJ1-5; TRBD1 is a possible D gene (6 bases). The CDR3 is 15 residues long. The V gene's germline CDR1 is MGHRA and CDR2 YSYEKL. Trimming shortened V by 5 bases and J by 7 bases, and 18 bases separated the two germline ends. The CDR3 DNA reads TGCGCCAGCAGCTCCGTCCAGGGCAGGGGCCAGCCCCAGCATTTT. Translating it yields CASSSVQGRGQPQHF.